This TCR beta chain was recorded in a study of technical replicates of blood from a handful of donors. Unmatched junction bases numbered 4, after V lost 6 bases and J lost 3 bases. The CDR3 is 14 amino acids. CDR1 is LGHNA and CDR2 is YNFKEQ in the germline V gene. Profiled with immunoSEQ multiplex PCR; TCRdb holds only in-frame clones, not every one. The sample includes 75,000 to 95,000 clones, 94% of them seen just once. This TCR derives from a human donor in good health. The chain combines TRBV4-2 with TRBJ2-3; 9 bases fit TRBD2. Sequencing input: T cells isolated from PBMCs. The CDR3 nucleotides read TGTGCCAGCAGTAATAGCGGGAGTACAGATACGCAGTATTTT. Residues: CASSNSGSTDTQYF.